Each of the 2 T cell receptor beta chains below was sequenced from the same sample in a study of shared clonotypes between healthy human individuals (dated by TCRdb to about 2020). Library preparation used the immunoSEQ multiplex PCR assay. In its TCRdb copy, this immuneACCESS table keeps in-frame sequences only and misses some clones. Where compared with another copy, unresolved V genes explain less than half of these, and the others have no known cause. A total of over a million clones appear in this sample, over 95% of them only once. The top ten hold roughly 1.2% of the sample. Sequenced input: naive CD4+ T cells sorted from blood. This specimen's cell subset or site label, per the study, means: CD45RA+ positively selected. These receptors were obtained from a man younger than 45 in good health.

The chain links TRBV27 to TRBJ1-2; the D is unclear. V lost 6 bases and J 6 bases, leaving 17 bases between the germline ends. The CDR3 is 14 residues long. Germline V gene lookup returns CDR1 MNHEY and CDR2 SMNVEV (reference sequence). The CDR3 loop reads CASRTFSYDHGYTF. CDR3 in DNA: TGTGCCAGCAGAACTTTCAGTTATGATCATGGCTACACCTTC.

The rearrangement links TRBV28 to TRBJ1-1; TRBD1 is a possible D gene (6 bases). Trimming pared 6 bases from V and 3 bases from J, leaving 14 bases between. There are 14 residues in the CDR3. Germline V CDR1 and CDR2: MDHEN, SYDVKM. Here the CDR3 reads CASRPPGGYTEAFF. CDR3 DNA: TGTGCCAGCAGGCCCCCGGGGGGCTACACTGAAGCTTTCTTT.